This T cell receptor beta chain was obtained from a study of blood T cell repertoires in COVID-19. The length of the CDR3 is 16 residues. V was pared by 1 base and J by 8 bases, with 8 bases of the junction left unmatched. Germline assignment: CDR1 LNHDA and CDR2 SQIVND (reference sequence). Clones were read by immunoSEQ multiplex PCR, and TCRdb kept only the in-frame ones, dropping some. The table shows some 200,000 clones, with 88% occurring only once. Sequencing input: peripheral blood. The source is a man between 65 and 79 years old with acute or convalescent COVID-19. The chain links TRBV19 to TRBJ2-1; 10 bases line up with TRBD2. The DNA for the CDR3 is TGTGCCAGTAGTATAGGAGCGGGAGGGCTGAACGATGAGCAGTTCTTC. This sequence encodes CASSIGAGGLNDEQFF.